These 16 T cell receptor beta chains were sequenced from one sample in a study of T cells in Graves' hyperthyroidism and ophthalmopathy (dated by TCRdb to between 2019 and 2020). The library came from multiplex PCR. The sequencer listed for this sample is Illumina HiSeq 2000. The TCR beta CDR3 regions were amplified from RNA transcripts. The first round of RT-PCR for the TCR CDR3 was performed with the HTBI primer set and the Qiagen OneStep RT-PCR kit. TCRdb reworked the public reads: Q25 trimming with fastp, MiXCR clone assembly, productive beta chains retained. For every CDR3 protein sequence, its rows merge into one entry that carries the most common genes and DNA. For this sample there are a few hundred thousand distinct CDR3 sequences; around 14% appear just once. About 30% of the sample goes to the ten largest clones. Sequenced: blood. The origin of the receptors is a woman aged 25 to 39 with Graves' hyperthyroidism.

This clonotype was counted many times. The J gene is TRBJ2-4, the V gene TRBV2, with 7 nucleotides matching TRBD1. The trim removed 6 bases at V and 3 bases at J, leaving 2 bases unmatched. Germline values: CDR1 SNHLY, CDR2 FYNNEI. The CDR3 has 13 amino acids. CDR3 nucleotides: TGTGCCAGCAGCGGGGACAGCAAAAACATTCAGTACTTC. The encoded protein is CASSGDSKNIQYF. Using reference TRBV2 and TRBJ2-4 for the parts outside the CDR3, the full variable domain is EPEVTQTPSHQVTQMGQEVILRCVPISNHLYFYWYRQILGQKVEFLVSFYNNEISEKSEIFDDQFSVERPDGSNFTLKIRSTKLEDSAMYFCASSGDSKNIQYFGAGTRLSVL.

The CDR3 sequence: CASSSGVTGDTQYF. The CDR3 nucleotides read TGTGCCAGCAGCTCCGGAGTTACCGGTGATACGCAGTATTTT. This chain uses TRBV7-3 with TRBJ2-3; no clear D. V was clipped by 4 bases and J by 6 bases, with 14 bases between them. The CDR3 length is 14 residues. The germline gives CDR1 SGHTA, CDR2 FQGTGA.

The CDR3 protein is CASSLGARGETQYF. In DNA form, the CDR3 reads TGCGCCAGCAGCTTGGGGGCCAGGGGAGAGACCCAGTACTTC. The chain is built from TRBV5-1 and TRBJ2-5; D perhaps matches TRBD1 (6 bases). CDR3 length: 14 residues. The germline gives CDR1 SGHRS, CDR2 YFSETQ. V shed 0 bases and J shed 4 bases, with 10 bases lying between them.

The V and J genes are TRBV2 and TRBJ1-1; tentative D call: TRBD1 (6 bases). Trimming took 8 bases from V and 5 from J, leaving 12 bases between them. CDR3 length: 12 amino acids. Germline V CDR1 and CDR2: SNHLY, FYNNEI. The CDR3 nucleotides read TGTGCCAGCGGAACAGGGAGGACTGAAGCTTTCTTT. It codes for CASGTGRTEAFF.

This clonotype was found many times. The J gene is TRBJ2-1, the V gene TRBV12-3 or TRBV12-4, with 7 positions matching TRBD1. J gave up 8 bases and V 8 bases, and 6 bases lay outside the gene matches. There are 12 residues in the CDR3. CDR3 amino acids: CASEQGSDEQFF. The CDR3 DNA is TGTGCCAGCGAACAGGGGTCGGATGAGCAGTTCTTC.

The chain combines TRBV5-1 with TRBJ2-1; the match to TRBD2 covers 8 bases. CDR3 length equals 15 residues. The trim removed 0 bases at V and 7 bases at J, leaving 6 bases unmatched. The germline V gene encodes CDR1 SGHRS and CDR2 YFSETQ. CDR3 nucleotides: TGCGCCAGCAGCTTGGAGACTAGCGCCGTGAATGAGCAGTTCTTC. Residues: CASSLETSAVNEQFF. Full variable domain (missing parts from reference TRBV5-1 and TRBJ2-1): KAGVTQTPRYLIKTRGQQVTLSCSPISGHRSVSWYQQTPGQGLQFLFEYFSETQRNKGNFPGRFSGRQFSNSRSEMNVSTLELGDSALYLCASSLETSAVNEQFFGPGTRLTVL.

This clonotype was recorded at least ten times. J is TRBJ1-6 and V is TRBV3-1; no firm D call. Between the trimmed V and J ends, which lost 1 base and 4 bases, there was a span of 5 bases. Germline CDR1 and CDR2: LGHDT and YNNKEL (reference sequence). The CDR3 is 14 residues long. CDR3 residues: CASSQVPYNSPLHF. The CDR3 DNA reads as TGTGCCAGCAGCCAAGTCCCTTATAATTCACCCCTCCACTTT.

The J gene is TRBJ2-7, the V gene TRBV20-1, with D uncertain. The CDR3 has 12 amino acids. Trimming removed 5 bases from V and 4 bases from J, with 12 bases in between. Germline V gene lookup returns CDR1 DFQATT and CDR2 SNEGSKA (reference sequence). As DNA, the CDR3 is TGCAGTGCTCCTTTCAGAACTTACGAGCAGTACTTC. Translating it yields CSAPFRTYEQYF.

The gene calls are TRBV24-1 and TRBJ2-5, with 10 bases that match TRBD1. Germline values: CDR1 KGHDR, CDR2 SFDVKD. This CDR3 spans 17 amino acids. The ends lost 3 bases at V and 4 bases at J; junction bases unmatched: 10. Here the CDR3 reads CATSDPRDRGRGETQYF. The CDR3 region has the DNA TGTGCCACCAGTGATCCCCGCGACAGGGGGCGCGGAGAGACCCAGTACTTC.

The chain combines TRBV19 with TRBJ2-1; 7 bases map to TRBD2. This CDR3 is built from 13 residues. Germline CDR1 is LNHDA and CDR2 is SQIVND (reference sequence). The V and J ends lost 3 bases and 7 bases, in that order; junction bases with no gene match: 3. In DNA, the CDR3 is TGTGCCAGTAGTATTCTAGCGGAAAATGAGCAGTTCTTC. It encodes CASSILAENEQFF. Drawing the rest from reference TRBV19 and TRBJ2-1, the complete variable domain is DGGITQSPKYLFRKEGQNVTLSCEQNLNHDAMYWYRQDPGQGLRLIYYSQIVNDFQKGDIAEGYSVSREKKESFPLTVTSAQKNPTAFYLCASSILAENEQFFGPGTRLTVL.

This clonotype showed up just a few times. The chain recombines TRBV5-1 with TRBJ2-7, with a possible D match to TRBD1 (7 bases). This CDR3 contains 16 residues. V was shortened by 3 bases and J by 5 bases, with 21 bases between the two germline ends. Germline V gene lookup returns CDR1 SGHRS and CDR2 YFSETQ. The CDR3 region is CASSSIGAGGNHEQYF. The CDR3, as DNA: TGCGCCAGCAGCTCAATCGGCGCAGGGGGGAACCACGAGCAGTACTTC.

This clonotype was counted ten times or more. The CDR3 loop reads CAWTPRGLGETQYF. Here the CDR3 DNA reads TGTGCCTGGACACCCAGGGGGCTCGGGGAGACCCAGTACTTC. V is TRBV30 and J is TRBJ2-5, with TRBD1 identical over 8 bases. V gave up 4 bases and J gave up 5 bases; unmatched junction bases: 9. Germline V CDR1 and CDR2: GTSNPN, SVGIG (reference sequence). The CDR3 length is 14 residues. Complete variable domain (other parts from reference TRBV30 and TRBJ2-5): SQTIHQWPATLVQPVGSPLSLECTVEGTSNPNLYWYRQAAGRGLQLLFYSVGIGQISSEVPQNLSASRPQDRQFILSSKKLLLSDSGFYLCAWTPRGLGETQYFGPGTRLLVL.

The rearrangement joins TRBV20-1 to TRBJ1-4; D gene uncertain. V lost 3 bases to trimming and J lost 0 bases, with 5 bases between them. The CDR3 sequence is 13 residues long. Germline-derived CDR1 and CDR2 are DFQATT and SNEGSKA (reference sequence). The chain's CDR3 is CSARTTTNEKLFF. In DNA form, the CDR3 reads TGCAGTGCTAGGACAACAACTAATGAAAAACTGTTTTTT.

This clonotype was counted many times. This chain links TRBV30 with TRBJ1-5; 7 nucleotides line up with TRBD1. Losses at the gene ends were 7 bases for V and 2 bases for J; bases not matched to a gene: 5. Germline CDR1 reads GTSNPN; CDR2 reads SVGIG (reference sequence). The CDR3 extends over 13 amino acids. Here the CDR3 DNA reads TGTGCCTCAGGGGGAGGGGGCAATCAGCCCCAGCATTTT. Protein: CASGGGGNQPQHF.

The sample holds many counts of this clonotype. The CDR3 bases are TGTGCCAGCTCACCAAACTTCAGCCTTGGGGATGAGCAGTTCTTC. Amino acids: CASSPNFSLGDEQFF. The rearrangement joins TRBV18 to TRBJ2-1; D call uncertain. This CDR3 region has 15 residues. The V gene's germline CDR1 is KGHSH and CDR2 LQKENI. With 2 bases removed from V and 8 bases from J, the gap between germline ends came to 16 bases.

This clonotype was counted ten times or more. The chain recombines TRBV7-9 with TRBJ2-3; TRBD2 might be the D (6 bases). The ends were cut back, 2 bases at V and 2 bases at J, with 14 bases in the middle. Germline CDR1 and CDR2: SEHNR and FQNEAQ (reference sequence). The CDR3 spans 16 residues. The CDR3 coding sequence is TGTGCCAGCAGCTTACCGACCAGCGGGTCCACAGATACGCAGTATTTT. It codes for CASSLPTSGSTDTQYF.